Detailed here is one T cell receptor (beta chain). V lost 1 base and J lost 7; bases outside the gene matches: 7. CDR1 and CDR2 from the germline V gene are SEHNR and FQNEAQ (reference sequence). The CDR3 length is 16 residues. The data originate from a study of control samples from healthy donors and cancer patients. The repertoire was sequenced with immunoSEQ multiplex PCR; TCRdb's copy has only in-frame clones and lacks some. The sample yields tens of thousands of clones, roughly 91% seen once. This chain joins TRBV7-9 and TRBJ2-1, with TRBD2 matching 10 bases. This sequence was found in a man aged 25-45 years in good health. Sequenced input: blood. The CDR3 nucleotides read TGTGCCAGCAGCTTAGGAGTGGGACTAGCGCCGAATGAGCAGTTCTTC. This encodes CASSLGVGLAPNEQFF.